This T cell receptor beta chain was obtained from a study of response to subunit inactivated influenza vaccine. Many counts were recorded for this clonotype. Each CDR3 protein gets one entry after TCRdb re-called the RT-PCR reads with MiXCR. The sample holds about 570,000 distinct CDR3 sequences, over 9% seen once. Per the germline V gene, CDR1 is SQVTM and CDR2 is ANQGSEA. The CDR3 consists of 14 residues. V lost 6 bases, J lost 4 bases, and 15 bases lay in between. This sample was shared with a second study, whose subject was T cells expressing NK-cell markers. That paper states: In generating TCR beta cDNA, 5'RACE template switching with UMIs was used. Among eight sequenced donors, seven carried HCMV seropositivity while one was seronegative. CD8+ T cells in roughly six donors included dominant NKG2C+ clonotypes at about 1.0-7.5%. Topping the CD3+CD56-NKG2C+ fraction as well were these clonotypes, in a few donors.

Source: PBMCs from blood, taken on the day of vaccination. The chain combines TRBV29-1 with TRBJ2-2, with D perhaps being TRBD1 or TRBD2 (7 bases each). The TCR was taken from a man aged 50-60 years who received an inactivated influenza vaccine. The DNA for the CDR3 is TGCAGCGTGGGAGGGGGCGGTGGCACCGGGGAGCTGTTTTTT. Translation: CSVGGGGGTGELFF.